The TCR beta chain described here comes from a study of blood T cell repertoires in COVID-19. Across the whole study: The United States, Italy and Spain were the sources of the acute and convalescent COVID-19 samples.

Looked up from germline, CDR1 is LNHDA and CDR2 is SQIVND (reference sequence). Trimming at V came to 7 bases and at J to 4 bases, leaving 15 bases not matched to a gene. The CDR3 contains 17 residues. Original analysis: How many nucleated cells were present was estimated from reference gene primer amplification. The method was immunoSEQ multiplex PCR; TCRdb's version includes in-frame clones alone and lacks a portion of them. The D gene and trimming were derived from the DNA, and the V and J assignments and clone size from that table. Of 150,000 to 200,000 clones in the sample, roughly 87% were seen once.

V is TRBV19 and J is TRBJ1-2; 10 bases are a match to TRBD1. Sequencing was carried out using peripheral blood. This TCR derives from a woman aged 45 to 65 with acute or convalescent COVID-19. The CDR3 sequence is CASIAQAGTGVVYGYTF. The CDR3, as DNA: TGTGCCAGTATAGCGCAGGCCGGGACAGGGGTGGTCTATGGCTACACCTTC. Full variable domain (rest looked up from reference TRBV19 and TRBJ1-2): DGGITQSPKYLFRKEGQNVTLSCEQNLNHDAMYWYRQDPGQGLRLIYYSQIVNDFQKGDIAEGYSVSREKKESFPLTVTSAQKNPTAFYLCASIAQAGTGVVYGYTFGSGTRLTVV.